The clone carrying this T cell receptor (beta chain) has more than one count but fewer than ten. Its antigen is as yet unknown. General study findings and limits: Tumor Tregs overlapped most with tumor, then blood, naive CD4+ cells.

Constant-region reverse primers amplified full-length variable regions, followed by semi-nested Nested Universal Primer A PCR. MiXCR, run by TCRdb on the 5' RACE reads, gives a single entry per CDR3 protein. This table has about 47,000 distinct CDR3 sequences, around 28% appearing once. With 4 bases removed from V and 5 bases from J, the gap between germline ends came to 7 bases. The germline CDR1 and CDR2 sequences are SGHRS and YFSETQ. The CDR3 consists of 11 residues. This clonotype originated in a female donor with breast cancer. The chain employs TRBV5-1 and TRBJ2-7; D is ambiguous. Sample: naive CD4+ T cells sorted from blood. Subset described: naive CD4+ T cells, CD4+CD45RA+CD25-. Here the CDR3 reads CASSQADEQYF. In nucleotides, the CDR3 is TGCGCCAGCAGCCAGGCTGACGAGCAGTACTTC.